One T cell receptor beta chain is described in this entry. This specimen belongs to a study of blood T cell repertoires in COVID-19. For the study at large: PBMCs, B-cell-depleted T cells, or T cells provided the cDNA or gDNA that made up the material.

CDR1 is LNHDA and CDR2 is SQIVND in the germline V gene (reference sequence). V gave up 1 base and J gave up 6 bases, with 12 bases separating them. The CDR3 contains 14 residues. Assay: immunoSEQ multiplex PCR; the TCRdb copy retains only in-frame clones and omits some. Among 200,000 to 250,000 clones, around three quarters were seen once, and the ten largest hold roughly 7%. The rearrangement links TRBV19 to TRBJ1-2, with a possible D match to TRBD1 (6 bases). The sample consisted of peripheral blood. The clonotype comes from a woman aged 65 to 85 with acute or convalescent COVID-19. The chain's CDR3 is CASSIGSYRDGYTF. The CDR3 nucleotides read TGTGCCAGTAGTATAGGCTCCTACAGGGATGGCTACACCTTC.